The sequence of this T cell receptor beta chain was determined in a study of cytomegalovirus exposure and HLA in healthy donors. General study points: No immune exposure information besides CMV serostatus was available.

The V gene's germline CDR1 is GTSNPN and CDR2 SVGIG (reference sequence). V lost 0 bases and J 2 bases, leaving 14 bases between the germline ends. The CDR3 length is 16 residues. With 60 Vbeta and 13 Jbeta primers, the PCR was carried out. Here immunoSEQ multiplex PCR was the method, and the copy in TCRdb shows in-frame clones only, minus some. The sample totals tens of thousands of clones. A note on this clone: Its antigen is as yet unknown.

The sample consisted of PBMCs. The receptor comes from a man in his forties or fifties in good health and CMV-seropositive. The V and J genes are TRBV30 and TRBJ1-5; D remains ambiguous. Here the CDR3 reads CAWSVYGEVGNQPQHF. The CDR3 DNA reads TGTGCCTGGAGTGTATACGGTGAGGTCGGCAATCAGCCCCAGCATTTT.